The next 17 T cell receptor beta chains were all read from a single sample in a study of T cells in tuberculosis. The assay was immunoSEQ multiplex PCR, and TCRdb's table has in-frame clones only and misses some. Among roughly 60,000 clones listed, about four fifths were seen once. Thawed, overnight-rested PBMC were stained with GMM-loaded CD1B tetramer, viability dye and anti-CD3, then sorted. The CD1B tetramers carried C32 glucose monomycolate purified from Rhodococcus equi. The sequenced material came from CD1b-GMM tetramer-negative cells sorted from PBMCs. The receptor set was obtained from an adult woman with latent tuberculosis.

The chain couples TRBV4-1 to TRBJ2-7, with TRBD1 matching over 7 bases. The CDR3 totals 15 residues. Looked up from germline, CDR1 is MGHRA and CDR2 is YSYEKL. The V and J ends lost 1 base and 1 base, in that order; junction bases with no gene match: 4. In DNA, the CDR3 is TGCGCCAGCAGCCAAGTATCGGGACAGTCCTACGAGCAGTACTTC. Its translation: CASSQVSGQSYEQYF.

The chain employs TRBV19 and TRBJ1-2; TRBD1 aligns across 7 bases. The trim removed 6 bases at V and 4 bases at J, leaving 17 bases unmatched. The CDR3 is made up of 17 amino acids. Germline-derived CDR1 and CDR2 are LNHDA and SQIVND (reference sequence). The CDR3 spells CASSTANWDRAFYGYTF. The CDR3 DNA sequence: TGTGCCAGTAGCACCGCTAACTGGGACAGAGCCTTCTATGGCTACACCTTC.

The chain joins TRBV7-9 to TRBJ1-1; no clear D gene. The V gene lost 4 bases and the J gene lost 1 base, with 10 bases spanning the gap. Germline assignment: CDR1 SEHNR and CDR2 FQNEAQ (reference sequence). This CDR3 has 14 residues. The chain's CDR3 is CASSSGHRNTEAFF. CDR3 in DNA: TGTGCCAGCAGCTCTGGGCATCGGAACACTGAAGCTTTCTTT.

The rearrangement uses TRBV25-1 and TRBJ2-1; D call uncertain. CDR3 length equals 10 residues. CDR1 and CDR2 (germline): MGHDK, SYGVNS. This chain's CDR3 is CATLPSEQFF. CDR3 bases: TGTGCGACATTACCCAGTGAGCAGTTCTTC.

The chain couples TRBV28 to TRBJ1-2; D call uncertain. Between the trimmed V and J ends, which lost 4 bases and 7 bases, there was a span of 10 bases. The CDR3 spans 12 residues. Germline assignment: CDR1 MDHEN and CDR2 SYDVKM. CDR3: CASSSLSRGYTF. The CDR3 region has the DNA TGTGCCAGCAGTTCCTTGTCGCGTGGCTACACCTTC.

This chain uses TRBV7-6 with TRBJ2-5; maybe TRBD2 (6 bases). Germline CDR1 reads SGHVS; CDR2 reads FNYEAQ. The CDR3 extends over 15 amino acids. Trimming cost V 3 bases and J 7 bases, with 18 bases left between them. CDR3 DNA: TGTGCCAGCAGCTTGGGAGGTTCCAAAAAGGGGACCCAGTACTTC. Translation gives CASSLGGSKKGTQYF.

The J gene is TRBJ2-7, the V gene TRBV29-1; D is uncertain. Trimming removed 6 bases from V and 5 bases from J, with 11 bases in between. The CDR3 is 11 residues long. Germline CDR1 and CDR2: SQVTM and ANQGSEA. CDR3 sequence: CSVTLIHEQYF. CDR3 DNA: TGCAGCGTCACTCTTATCCACGAGCAGTACTTC.

Here the CDR3 reads CASSLTLLAGVYNEQFF. The CDR3, as DNA: TGTGCCAGTAGTCTAACCCTACTAGCGGGAGTATACAATGAGCAGTTCTTC. This chain links TRBV19 with TRBJ2-1; 11 positions agree with TRBD2. Germline-derived CDR1 and CDR2 are LNHDA and SQIVND (reference sequence). J lost 4 bases, V lost 5 bases, and 10 bases had no gene match. The CDR3 consists of 17 residues.

This rearrangement joins TRBV7-6 to TRBJ2-7, with 8 bases that match TRBD2. After removal of 1 base from V and 4 bases from J, the junction contained 6 bases not matched to a gene. This CDR3 region has 15 residues. Germline V gene lookup returns CDR1 SGHVS and CDR2 FNYEAQ. CDR3 DNA: TGTGCCAGCAGCTTAGAGAGCGGGGGCCCATACGAGCAGTACTTC. Its translation is CASSLESGGPYEQYF.

Concerning this clone: Other DNA sequences within the sample encode an identical CDR3. This chain joins TRBV27 and TRBJ2-7; 7 positions match TRBD2. The germline V gene encodes CDR1 MNHEY and CDR2 SMNVEV (reference sequence). The V segment lost 4 bases and the J segment 3 bases; nucleotides outside the gene matches: 9. This CDR3 comprises 15 residues. Written as DNA, the CDR3 is TGTGCCAGCAGTTCGAAACCCGGCGGGGGCTACGAGCAGTACTTC. Protein sequence: CASSSKPGGGYEQYF.

This sequence joins TRBV14 and TRBJ1-1; D ambiguous. Per the germline V gene, CDR1 is SGHDN and CDR2 is FVKESK. The CDR3 covers 15 residues. The germline V and J ends were trimmed by 6 bases and 0 bases, with 14 bases remaining between them. This CDR3 is CASSPPKIMNTEAFF. DNA for the CDR3: TGTGCCAGCAGTCCCCCAAAAATCATGAACACTGAAGCTTTCTTT. The full variable domain, with the rest looked up from reference TRBV14 and TRBJ1-1, is EAGVTQFPSHSVIEKGQTVTLRCDPISGHDNLYWYRRVMGKEIKFLLHFVKESKQDESGMPNNRFLAERTGGTYSTLKVQPAELEDSGVYFCASSPPKIMNTEAFFGQGTRLTVV.

This clone was picked up a small number of times. The gene calls are TRBV7-7 and TRBJ2-2; a possible D gene is TRBD1 (6 bases). Germline assignment: CDR1 SSHAT and CDR2 FNYEAQ (reference sequence). The V and J ends lost 5 bases and 1 base respectively, with 8 bases between them. CDR3 length: 14 amino acids. The CDR3 nucleotides are TGTGCCAGCAGCCTACAGGGGAACACCGGGGAGCTGTTTTTT. Translation: CASSLQGNTGELFF.

This rearrangement joins TRBV10-3 to TRBJ1-2, with 7 bases matching TRBD1. The CDR3 spans 14 residues. Germline V lookup: CDR1 ENHRY, CDR2 SYGVKD. V lost 2 bases and J lost 4; bases outside the gene matches: 4. CDR3 region: CAISERGLGYGYTF. CDR3 nucleotide sequence: TGTGCCATCAGTGAGAGGGGGCTGGGCTATGGCTACACCTTC.

The V and J genes are TRBV27 and TRBJ1-2; 9 positions match TRBD1. The CDR3 has 15 amino acids. With V trimmed by 4 bases and J by 2 bases, 5 bases remained unmatched. CDR1 and CDR2 (germline): MNHEY, SMNVEV (reference sequence). The CDR3 sequence: CASSSAGTGNYGYTF. In nucleotides, the CDR3 is TGTGCCAGCAGTTCCGCCGGGACAGGGAACTATGGCTACACCTTC.

The V and J genes are TRBV28 and TRBJ1-6; D is undetermined. Germline CDR1 MDHEN, CDR2 SYDVKM. Deletions cut 7 bases from V and 0 bases from J, with 10 bases between. There are 15 residues in the CDR3. The CDR3 sequence: CASTLRSSYNSPLHF. CDR3 DNA: TGTGCCAGCACCCTCCGGAGCTCCTATAATTCACCCCTCCACTTT.

The chain has TRBV5-1 and TRBJ1-2, with D perhaps matching TRBD1 (6 bases). Trimming took 0 bases from V and 1 from J, leaving 13 bases between them. The CDR3 has 16 residues. Germline V gene data show CDR1 as SGHRS and CDR2 as YFSETQ. CDR3 region: CASSLAFTGFNYGYTF. CDR3 nucleotides: TGCGCCAGCAGCTTGGCCTTTACAGGGTTTAACTATGGCTACACCTTC.

The chain recombines TRBV6-6 with TRBJ1-6, with 7 bases aligning to TRBD1. Trimming at V came to 6 bases and at J to 7 bases, leaving 12 bases not matched to a gene. There are 16 residues in the CDR3. CDR1 is MNHNY, CDR2 SVGAGI, per germline (reference sequence). CDR3 nucleotides: TGTGCCAGCAGCCTCCTCCGGACAGGAGGGAATTCACCCCTCCACTTT. Its translation is CASSLLRTGGNSPLHF.